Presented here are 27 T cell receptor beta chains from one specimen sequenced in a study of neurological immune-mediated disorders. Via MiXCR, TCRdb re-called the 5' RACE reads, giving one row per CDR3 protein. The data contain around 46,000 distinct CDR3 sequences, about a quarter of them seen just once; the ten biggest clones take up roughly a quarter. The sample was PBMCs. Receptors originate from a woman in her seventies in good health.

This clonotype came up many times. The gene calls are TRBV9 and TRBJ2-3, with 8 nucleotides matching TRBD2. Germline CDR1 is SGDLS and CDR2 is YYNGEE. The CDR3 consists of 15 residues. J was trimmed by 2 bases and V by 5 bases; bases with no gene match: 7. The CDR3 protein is CASSAASGFTDTQYF. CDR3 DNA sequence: TGTGCCAGCAGTGCCGCTAGCGGGTTCACAGATACGCAGTATTTT.

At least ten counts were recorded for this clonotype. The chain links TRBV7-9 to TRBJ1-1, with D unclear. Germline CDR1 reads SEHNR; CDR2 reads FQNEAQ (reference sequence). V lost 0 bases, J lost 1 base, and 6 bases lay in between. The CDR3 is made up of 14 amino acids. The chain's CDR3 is CASSLAAANTEAFF. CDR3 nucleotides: TGTGCCAGCAGCTTAGCGGCAGCGAACACTGAAGCTTTCTTT.

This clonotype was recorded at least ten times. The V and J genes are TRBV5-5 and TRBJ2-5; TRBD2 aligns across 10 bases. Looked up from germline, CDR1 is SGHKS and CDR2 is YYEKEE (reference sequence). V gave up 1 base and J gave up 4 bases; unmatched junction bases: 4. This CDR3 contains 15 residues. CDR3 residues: CASSLLAGVRETQYF. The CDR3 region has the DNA TGTGCCAGCAGCTTGCTAGCGGGAGTGAGAGAGACCCAGTACTTC.

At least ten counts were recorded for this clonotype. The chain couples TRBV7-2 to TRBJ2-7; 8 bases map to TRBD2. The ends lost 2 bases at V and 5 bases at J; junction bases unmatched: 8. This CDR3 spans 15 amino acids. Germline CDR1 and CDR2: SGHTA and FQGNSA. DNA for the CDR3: TGTGCCAGCAGCTTATTTCGCGGGAGGAGTAACGAGCAGTACTTC. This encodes CASSLFRGRSNEQYF.

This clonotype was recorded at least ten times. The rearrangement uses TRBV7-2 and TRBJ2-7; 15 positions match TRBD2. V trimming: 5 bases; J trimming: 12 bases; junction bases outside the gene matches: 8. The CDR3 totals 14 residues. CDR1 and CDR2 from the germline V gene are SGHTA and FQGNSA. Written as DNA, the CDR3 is TGTGCCAGCAGCCAGGGACTAGCGGGAGGACCTCCGTACTTC. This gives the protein CASSQGLAGGPPYF.

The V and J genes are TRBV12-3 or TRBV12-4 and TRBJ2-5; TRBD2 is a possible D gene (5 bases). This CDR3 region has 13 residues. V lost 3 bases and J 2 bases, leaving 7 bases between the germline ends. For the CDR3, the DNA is TGTGCCAGCAGTTTGAGGGAACAAGAGACCCAGTACTTC. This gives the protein CASSLREQETQYF.

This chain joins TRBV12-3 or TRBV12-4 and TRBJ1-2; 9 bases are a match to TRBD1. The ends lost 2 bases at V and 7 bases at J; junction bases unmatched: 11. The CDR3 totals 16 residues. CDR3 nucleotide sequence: TGTGCCAGCAGTTTATGGATAGACAGGGGGGACTCTGGCTACACCTTC. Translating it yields CASSLWIDRGDSGYTF.

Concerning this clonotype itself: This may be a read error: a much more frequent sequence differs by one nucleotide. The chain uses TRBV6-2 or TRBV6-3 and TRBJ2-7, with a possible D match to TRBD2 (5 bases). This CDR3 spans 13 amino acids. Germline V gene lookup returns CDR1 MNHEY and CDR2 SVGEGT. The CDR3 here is CAGSYGGSIEQYF. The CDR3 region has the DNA TGTGCCGGCAGTTACGGTGGGAGTATCGAGCAGTACTTC.

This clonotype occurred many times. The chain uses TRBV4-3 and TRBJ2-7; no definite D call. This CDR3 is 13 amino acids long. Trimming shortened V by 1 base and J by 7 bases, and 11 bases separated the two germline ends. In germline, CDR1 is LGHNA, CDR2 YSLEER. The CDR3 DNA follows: TGCGCCAGCAGCCAAGGACCTCAGCTAGAGCAGTACTTC. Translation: CASSQGPQLEQYF.

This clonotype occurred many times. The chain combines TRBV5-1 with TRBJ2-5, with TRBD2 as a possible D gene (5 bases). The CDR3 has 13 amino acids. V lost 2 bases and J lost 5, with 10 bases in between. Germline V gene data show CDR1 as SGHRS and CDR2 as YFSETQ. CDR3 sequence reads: CASSLVPGETQYF. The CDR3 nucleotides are TGCGCCAGCAGCTTAGTCCCGGGGGAGACCCAGTACTTC.

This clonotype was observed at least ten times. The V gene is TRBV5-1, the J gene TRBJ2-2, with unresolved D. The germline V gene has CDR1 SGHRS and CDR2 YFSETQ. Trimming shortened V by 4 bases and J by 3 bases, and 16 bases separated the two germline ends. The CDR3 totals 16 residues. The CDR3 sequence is CASSPPTATDTGELFF. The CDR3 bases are TGCGCCAGCAGCCCGCCCACCGCCACCGACACCGGGGAGCTGTTTTTT.

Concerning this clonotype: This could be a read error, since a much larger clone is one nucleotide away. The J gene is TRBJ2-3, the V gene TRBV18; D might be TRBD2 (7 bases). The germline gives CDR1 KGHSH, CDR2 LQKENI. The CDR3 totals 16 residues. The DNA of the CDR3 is TGTGCCGGCTCACCGGACAGTCACATCAGCGGGGCGACGCAGTATTTT. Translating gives CAGSPDSHISGATQYF. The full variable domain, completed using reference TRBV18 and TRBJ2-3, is NAGVMQNPRHLVRRRGQEARLRCSPMKGHSHVYWYRQLPEEGLKFMVYLQKENIIDESGMPKERFSAEFPKEGPSILRIQQVVRGDSAAYFCAGSPDSHISGATQYFGPGTRLTVL.

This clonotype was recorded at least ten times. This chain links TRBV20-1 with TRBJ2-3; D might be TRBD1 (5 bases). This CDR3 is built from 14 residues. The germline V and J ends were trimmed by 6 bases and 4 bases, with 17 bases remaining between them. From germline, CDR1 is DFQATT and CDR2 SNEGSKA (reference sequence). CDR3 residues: CSAPRPDSSDTQYF. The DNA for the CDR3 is TGCAGTGCCCCCCGACCCGACAGCTCAGATACGCAGTATTTT.

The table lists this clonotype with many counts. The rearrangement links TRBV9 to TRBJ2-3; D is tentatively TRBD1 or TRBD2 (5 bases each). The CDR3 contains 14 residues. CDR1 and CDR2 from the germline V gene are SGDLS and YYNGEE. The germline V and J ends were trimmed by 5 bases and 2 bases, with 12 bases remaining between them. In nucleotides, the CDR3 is TGTGCCAGCAGACGGGGCGAACACACAGATACGCAGTATTTT. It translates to CASRRGEHTDTQYF. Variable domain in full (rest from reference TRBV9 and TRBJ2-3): DSGVTQTPKHLITATGQRVTLRCSPRSGDLSVYWYQQSLDQGLQFLIQYYNGEERAKGNILERFSAQQFPDLHSELNLSSLELGDSALYFCASRRGEHTDTQYFGPGTRLTVL.

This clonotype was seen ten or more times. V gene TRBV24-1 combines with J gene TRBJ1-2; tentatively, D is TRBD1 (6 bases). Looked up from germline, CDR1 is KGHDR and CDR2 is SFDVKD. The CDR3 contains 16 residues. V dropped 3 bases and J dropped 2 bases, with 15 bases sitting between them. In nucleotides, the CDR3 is TGTGCCACCAGTGATGCGGCTGCGGGGGGCAACTATGGCTACACCTTC. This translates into CATSDAAAGGNYGYTF.

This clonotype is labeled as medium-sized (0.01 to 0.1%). In nucleotides, the CDR3 is TGTGCCAGCAGTTCCCCCTATGGCTACACCTTC. It is translated as CASSSPYGYTF. J is TRBJ1-2 and V is TRBV6-6; D remains unclear. Between the trimmed V and J ends, which lost 4 bases and 4 bases, there was a span of 4 bases. The CDR3 loop spans 11 amino acids. Germline V CDR1 and CDR2: MNHNY, SVGAGI (reference sequence).

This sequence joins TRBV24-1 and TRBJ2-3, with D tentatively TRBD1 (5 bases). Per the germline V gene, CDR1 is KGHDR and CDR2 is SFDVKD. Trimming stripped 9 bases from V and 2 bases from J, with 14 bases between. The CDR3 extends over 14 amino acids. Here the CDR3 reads CATSGFPDTDTQYF. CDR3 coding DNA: TGTGCCACCTCAGGGTTTCCGGACACAGATACGCAGTATTTT.

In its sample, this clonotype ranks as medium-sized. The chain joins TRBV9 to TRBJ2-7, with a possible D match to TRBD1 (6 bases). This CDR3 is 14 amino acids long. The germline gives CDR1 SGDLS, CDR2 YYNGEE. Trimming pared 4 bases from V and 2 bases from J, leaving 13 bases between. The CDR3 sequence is CASSSRQDTYEQYF. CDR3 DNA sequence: TGTGCCAGCAGCTCCCGACAGGATACCTACGAGCAGTACTTC.

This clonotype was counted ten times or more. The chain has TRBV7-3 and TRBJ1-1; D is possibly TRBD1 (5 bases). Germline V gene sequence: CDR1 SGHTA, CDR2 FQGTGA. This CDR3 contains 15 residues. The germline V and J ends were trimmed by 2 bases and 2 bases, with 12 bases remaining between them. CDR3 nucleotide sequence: TGTGCCAGCAGCTTATTATCAGGGAAAAACACTGAAGCTTTCTTT. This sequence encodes CASSLLSGKNTEAFF. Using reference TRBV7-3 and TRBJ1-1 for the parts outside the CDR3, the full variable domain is GAGVSQTPSNKVTEKGKYVELRCDPISGHTALYWYRQSLGQGPEFLIYFQGTGAADDSGLPNDRFFAVRPEGSVSTLKIQRTERGDSAVYLCASSLLSGKNTEAFFGQGTRLTVV.

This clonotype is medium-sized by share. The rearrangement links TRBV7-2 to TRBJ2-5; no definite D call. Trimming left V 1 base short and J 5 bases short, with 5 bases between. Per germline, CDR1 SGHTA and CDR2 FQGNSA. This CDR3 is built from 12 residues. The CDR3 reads CASSLERETQYF. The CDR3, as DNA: TGTGCCAGCAGCTTAGAACGGGAGACCCAGTACTTC.

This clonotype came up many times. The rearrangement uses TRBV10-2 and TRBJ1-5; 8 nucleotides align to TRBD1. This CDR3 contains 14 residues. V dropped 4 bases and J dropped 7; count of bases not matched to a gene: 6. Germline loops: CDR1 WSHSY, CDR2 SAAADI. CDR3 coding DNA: TGCGCCAGCAGTGCCACAGGGGGGCTCCAGCCCCAGCATTTT. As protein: CASSATGGLQPQHF.

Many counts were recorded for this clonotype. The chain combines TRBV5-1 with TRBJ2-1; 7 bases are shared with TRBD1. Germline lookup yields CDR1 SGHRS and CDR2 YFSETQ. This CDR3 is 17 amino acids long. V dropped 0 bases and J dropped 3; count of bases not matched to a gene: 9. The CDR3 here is CASSLDHRQGSYNEQFF. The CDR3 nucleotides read TGCGCCAGCAGCTTGGATCACAGACAGGGAAGCTACAATGAGCAGTTCTTC.

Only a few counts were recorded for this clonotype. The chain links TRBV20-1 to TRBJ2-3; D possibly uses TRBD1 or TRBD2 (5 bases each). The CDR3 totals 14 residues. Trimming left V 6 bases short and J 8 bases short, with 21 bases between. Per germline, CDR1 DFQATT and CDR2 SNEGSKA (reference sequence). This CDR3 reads CSAPGRILGITQYF. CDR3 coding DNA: TGCAGTGCACCGGGGCGTATTTTAGGGATTACGCAGTATTTT.

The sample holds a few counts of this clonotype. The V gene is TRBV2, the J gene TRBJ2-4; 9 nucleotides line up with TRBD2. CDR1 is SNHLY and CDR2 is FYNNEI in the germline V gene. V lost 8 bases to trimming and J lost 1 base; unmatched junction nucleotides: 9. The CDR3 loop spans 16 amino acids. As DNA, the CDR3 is TGTGCCAGCGATTGGGGCGGGGGGGCGGCCAAAAACATTCAGTACTTC. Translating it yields CASDWGGGAAKNIQYF.

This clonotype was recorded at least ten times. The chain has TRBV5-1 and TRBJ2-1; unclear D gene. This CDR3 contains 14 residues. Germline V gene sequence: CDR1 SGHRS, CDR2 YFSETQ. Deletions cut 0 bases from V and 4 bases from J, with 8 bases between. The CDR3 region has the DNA TGCGCCAGCAGCTTGGTGGGCAATTACAATGAGCAGTTCTTC. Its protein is CASSLVGNYNEQFF.

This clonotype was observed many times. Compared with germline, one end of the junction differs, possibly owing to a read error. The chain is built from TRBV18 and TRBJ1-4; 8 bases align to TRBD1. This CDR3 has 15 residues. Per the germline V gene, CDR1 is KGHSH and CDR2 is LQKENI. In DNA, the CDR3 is TGTGCCAGCTCACGTTTTGCAGGGGGCCTCAATGAAGGAGTTTTT. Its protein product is CASSRFAGGLNEGVF.

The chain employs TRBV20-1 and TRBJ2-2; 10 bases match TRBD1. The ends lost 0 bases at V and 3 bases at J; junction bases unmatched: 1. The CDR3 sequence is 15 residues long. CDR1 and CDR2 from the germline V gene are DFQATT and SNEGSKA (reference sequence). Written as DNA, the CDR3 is TGCAGTGCTAGAGATGGGACAGGGGACACCGGGGAGCTGTTTTTT. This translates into CSARDGTGDTGELFF.